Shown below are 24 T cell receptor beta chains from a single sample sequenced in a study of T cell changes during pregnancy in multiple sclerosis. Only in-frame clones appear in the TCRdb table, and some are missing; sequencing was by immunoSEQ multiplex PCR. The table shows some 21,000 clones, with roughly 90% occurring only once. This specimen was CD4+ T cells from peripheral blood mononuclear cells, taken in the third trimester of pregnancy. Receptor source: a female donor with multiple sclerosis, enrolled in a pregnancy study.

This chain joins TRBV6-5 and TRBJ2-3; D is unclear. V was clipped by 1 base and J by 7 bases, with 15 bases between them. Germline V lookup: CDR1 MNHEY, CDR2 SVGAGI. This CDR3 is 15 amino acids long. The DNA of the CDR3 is TGTGCCAGCAGTTACTACGGGTCGTGGTTATATACGCAGTATTTT. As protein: CASSYYGSWLYTQYF.

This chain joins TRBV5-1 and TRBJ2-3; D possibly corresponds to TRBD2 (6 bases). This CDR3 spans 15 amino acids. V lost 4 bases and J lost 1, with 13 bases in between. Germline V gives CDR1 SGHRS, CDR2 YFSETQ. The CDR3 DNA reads TGCGCCAGCAGCCCCCGGTGGGGGGGCACAGATACGCAGTATTTT. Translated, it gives CASSPRWGGTDTQYF.

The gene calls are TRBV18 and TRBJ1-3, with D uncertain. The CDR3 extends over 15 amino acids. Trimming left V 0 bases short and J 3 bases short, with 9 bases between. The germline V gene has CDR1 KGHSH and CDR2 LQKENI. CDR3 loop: CASSPPGLGGNTIYF. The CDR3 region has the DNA TGTGCCAGCTCACCACCGGGTCTAGGTGGAAACACCATATATTTT.

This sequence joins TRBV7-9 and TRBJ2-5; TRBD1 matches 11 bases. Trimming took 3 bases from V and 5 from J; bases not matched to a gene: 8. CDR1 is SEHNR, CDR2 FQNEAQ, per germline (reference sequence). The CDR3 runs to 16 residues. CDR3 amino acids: CASSLRTGGGKETQYF. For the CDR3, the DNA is TGTGCCAGCAGCTTGAGGACAGGGGGCGGGAAGGAGACCCAGTACTTC.

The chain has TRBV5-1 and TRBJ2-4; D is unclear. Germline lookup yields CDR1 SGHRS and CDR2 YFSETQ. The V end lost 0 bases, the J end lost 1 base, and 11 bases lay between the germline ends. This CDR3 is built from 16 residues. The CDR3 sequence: CASSLVPELAKNIQYF. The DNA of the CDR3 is TGCGCCAGCAGCTTGGTCCCCGAGCTGGCCAAAAACATTCAGTACTTC. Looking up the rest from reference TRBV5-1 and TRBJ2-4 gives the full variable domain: KAGVTQTPRYLIKTRGQQVTLSCSPISGHRSVSWYQQTPGQGLQFLFEYFSETQRNKGNFPGRFSGRQFSNSRSEMNVSTLELGDSALYLCASSLVPELAKNIQYFGAGTRLSVL.

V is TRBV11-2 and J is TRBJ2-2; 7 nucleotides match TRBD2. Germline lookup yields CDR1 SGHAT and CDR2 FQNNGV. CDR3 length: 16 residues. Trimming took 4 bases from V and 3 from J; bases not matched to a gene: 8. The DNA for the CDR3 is TGTGCCAGCAGCTCCGGGATCGGGAGGTACACCGGGGAGCTGTTTTTT. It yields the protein CASSSGIGRYTGELFF.

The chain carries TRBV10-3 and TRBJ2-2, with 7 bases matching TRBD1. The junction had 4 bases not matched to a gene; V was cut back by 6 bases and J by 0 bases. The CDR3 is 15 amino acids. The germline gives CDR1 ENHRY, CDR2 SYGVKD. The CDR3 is CAISQGQTNTGELFF. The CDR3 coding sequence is TGTGCCATCAGCCAGGGACAGACGAACACCGGGGAGCTGTTTTTT.

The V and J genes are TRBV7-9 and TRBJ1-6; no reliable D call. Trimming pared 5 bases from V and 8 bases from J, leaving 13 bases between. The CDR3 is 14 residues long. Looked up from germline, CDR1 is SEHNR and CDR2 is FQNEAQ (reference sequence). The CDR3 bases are TGTGCCAGCAGCCACCACCACCGGGATTCACCCCTCCACTTT. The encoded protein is CASSHHHRDSPLHF. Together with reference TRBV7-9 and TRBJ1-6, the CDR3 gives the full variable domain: DTGVSQNPRHKITKRGQNVTFRCDPISEHNRLYWYRQTLGQGPEFLTYFQNEAQLEKSRLLSDRFSAERPKGSFSTLEIQRTEQGDSAMYLCASSHHHRDSPLHFGNGTRLTVT.

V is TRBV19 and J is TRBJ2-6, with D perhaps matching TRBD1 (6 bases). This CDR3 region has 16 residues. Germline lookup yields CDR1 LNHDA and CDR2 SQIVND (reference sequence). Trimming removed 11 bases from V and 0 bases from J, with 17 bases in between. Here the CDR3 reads CASHRTVGSGANVLTF. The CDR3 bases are TGTGCCTCCCACCGGACAGTCGGCTCTGGGGCCAACGTCCTGACTTTC.

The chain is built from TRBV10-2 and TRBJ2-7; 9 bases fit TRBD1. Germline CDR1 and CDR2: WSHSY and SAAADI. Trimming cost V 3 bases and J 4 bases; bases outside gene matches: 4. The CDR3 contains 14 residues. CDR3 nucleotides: TGCGCCAGCAGTGAAACAGGGGGCGGTTACGAGCAGTACTTC. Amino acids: CASSETGGGYEQYF.

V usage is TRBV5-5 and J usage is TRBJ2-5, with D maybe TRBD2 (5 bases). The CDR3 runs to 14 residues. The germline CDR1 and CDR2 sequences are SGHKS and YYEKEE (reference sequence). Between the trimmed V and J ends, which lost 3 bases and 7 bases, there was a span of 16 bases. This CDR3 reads CASSSGLADGTQYF. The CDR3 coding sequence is TGTGCCAGCAGCTCTGGACTCGCTGATGGGACCCAGTACTTC.

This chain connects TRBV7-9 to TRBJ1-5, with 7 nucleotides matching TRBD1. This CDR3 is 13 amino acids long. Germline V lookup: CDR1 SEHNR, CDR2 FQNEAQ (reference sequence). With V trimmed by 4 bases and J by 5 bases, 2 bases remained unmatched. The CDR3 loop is CASSSTGDQPQHF. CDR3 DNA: TGTGCCAGCAGCTCAACAGGGGATCAGCCCCAGCATTTT.

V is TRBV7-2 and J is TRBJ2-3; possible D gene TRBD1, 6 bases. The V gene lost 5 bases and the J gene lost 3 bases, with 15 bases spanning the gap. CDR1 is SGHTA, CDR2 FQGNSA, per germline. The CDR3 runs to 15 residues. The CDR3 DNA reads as TGTGCCAGCAGCCCAGAAGGGGGTGGGACAGATACGCAGTATTTT. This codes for CASSPEGGGTDTQYF. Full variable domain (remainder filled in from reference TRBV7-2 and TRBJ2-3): GAGVSQSPSNKVTEKGKDVELRCDPISGHTALYWYRQSLGQGLEFLIYFQGNSAPDKSGLPSDRFSAERTGGSVSTLTIQRTQQEDSAVYLCASSPEGGGTDTQYFGPGTRLTVL.

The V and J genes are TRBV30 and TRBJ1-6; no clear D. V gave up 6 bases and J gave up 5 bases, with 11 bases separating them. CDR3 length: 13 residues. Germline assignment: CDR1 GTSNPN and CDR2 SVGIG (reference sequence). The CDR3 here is CACSTGHNSPLHF. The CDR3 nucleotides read TGTGCCTGTTCAACCGGTCATAATTCACCCCTCCACTTT.

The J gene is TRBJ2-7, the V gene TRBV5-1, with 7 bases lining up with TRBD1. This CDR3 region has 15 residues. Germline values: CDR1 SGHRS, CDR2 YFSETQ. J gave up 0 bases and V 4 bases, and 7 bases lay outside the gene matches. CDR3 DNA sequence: TGCGCCAGCAGCAATGGACAGGCGTTCTCCTACGAGCAGTACTTC. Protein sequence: CASSNGQAFSYEQYF.

The CDR3 loop reads CASSQLAGGYTGELFF. In nucleotides, the CDR3 is TGCGCCAGCAGCCAGCTAGCGGGGGGGTACACCGGGGAGCTGTTTTTT. The rearrangement joins TRBV4-3 to TRBJ2-2; TRBD2 aligns across 12 bases. The CDR3 sequence is 16 residues long. The ends lost 3 bases at V and 3 bases at J; junction bases unmatched: 2. Germline CDR1 reads LGHNA; CDR2 reads YSLEER.

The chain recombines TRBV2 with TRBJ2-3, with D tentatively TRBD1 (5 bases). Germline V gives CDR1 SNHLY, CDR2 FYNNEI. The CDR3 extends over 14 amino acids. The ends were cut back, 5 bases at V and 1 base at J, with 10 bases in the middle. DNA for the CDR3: TGTGCCAGCAGTTTCCAGGGCGGCACAGATACGCAGTATTTT. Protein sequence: CASSFQGGTDTQYF.

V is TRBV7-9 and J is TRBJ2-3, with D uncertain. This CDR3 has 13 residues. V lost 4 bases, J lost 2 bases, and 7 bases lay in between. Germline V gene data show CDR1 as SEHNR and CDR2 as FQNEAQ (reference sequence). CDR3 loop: CASSSLNTDTQYF. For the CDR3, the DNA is TGTGCCAGCAGCTCACTGAACACAGATACGCAGTATTTT.

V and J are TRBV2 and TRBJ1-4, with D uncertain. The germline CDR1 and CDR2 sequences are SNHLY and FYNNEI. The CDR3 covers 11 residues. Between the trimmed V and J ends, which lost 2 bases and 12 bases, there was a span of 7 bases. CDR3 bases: TGTGCCAGCAGTGAATACACAGAACTGTTTTTT. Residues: CASSEYTELFF.

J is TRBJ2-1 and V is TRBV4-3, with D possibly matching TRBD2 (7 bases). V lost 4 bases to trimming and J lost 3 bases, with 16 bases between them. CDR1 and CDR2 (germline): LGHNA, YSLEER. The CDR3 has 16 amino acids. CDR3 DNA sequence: TGCGCCAGCAGCCTGGGACTCGGGGGGCGCTACAATGAGCAGTTCTTC. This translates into CASSLGLGGRYNEQFF.

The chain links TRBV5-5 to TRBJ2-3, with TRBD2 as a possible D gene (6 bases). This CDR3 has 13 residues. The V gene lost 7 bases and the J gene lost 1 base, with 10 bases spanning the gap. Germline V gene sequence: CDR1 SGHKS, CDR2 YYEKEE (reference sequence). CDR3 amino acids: CASGIAGTDTQYF. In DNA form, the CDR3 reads TGTGCCAGCGGAATAGCGGGCACAGATACGCAGTATTTT.

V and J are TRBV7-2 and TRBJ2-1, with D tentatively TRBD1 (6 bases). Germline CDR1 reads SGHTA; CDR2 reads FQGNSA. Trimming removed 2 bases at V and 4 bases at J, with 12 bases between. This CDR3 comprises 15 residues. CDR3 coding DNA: TGTGCCAGCAGCTTAATGACAGGTCCATACAATGAGCAGTTCTTC. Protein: CASSLMTGPYNEQFF.

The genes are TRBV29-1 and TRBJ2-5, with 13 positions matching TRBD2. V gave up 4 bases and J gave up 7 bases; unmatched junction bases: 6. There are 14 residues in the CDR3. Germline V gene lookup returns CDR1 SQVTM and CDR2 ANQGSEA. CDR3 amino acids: CSVATSGGAGTQYF. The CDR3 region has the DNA TGCAGCGTTGCCACTAGCGGGGGGGCCGGGACCCAGTACTTC. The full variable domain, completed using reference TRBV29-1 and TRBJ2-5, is SAVISQKPSRDICQRGTSLTIQCQVDSQVTMMFWYRQQPGQSLTLIATANQGSEATYESGFVIDKFPISRPNLTFSTLTVSNMSPEDSSIYLCSVATSGGAGTQYFGPGTRLLVL.

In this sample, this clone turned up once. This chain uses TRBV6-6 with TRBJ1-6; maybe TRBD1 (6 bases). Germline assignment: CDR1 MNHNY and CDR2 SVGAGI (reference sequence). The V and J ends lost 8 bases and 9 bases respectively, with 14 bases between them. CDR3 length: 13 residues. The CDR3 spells CASGRDNSSPLHF. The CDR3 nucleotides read TGTGCCAGCGGCCGGGACAACAGTTCACCCCTCCACTTT.